Below, one T cell receptor beta chain is given with its context. Antigen: not known. An end of the junction differs from the germline gene, which may be a read error. 5'-RACE, quantitative and with molecular barcodes, yielded the TCR beta libraries. TCRdb independently ran MiXCR on the 5' RACE reads; one entry per CDR3 protein. The sample has roughly 91,000 distinct CDR3 sequences, roughly 8.7% seen once. This specimen belongs to a study of CD8 T cells in ankylosing spondylitis. Study-level findings and limits: In ankylosing spondylitis patients, matched synovial fluid reportedly showed significant enrichment of disease-linked clones.

The clonotype was recovered from a male donor with ankylosing spondylitis or in good health (not recorded which). Sequencing used blood, either unsorted or a sorted T cell fraction (not recorded which).

CDR3 DNA sequence: TGTGCCAACAGCTCGGGACTTCGACAGTTCTTC. This encodes CANSSGLRQFF. The chain carries TRBV7-3 and TRBJ2-1; maybe TRBD2 (6 bases). This CDR3 region has 11 residues. The germline V gene encodes CDR1 SGHTA and CDR2 FQGTGA.